Included here is one TCR beta chain sequence, with context. In terms of age and location, participants ranged from roughly 18 to 100 years and lived in under 30 US areas. This sample was included in a study of blood T cell repertoires in COVID-19. Study-wide context: Some COVID-19 samples were acute and others convalescent; all came from the United States, Italy and Spain.

TCRdb keeps only in-frame clones here, not all; method: immunoSEQ multiplex PCR. The sample holds under 200,000 clones, about four fifths seen once. The V end lost 8 bases, the J end lost 4 bases, and 17 bases lay between the germline ends. Germline CDR1 and CDR2: LNHDA and SQIVND (reference sequence). The CDR3 loop spans 14 amino acids. Sequencing used PBMCs or T cells enriched from blood (not recorded which). This clonotype was sampled from a woman aged 55-69 years who had recovered from COVID-19. This sequence joins TRBV19 and TRBJ1-2, with no clear D. CDR3 bases: TGTGCCAGTGGTAGACTAAACATACCCTATGGCTACACCTTC. Amino acids: CASGRLNIPYGYTF.